This TCR beta chain comes out of a study of OX40 agonist ivuxolimab in advanced cancers. The data were produced by immunoSEQ multiplex PCR, yet TCRdb's version contains in-frame clones alone and is incomplete. The profile shows about 61,000 clones, approximately 90% of them singletons. The TCR originated in an adult with an advanced solid tumor such as melanoma, head and neck, liver or kidney cancer. The sequencing here drew on CD4+ or CD8+ T cells sorted from blood, taken in a trial of the OX40 agonist ivuxolimab.

The CDR3 bases are TGCGCCAGCAGCCTGGGACAGGGAGAAAAACTGTTTTTT. Its protein product is CASSLGQGEKLFF. This rearrangement joins TRBV5-1 to TRBJ1-4; 9 bases are a match to TRBD1. There are 13 residues in the CDR3. J lost 8 bases, V lost 4 bases, and 3 bases had no gene match. From germline, CDR1 is SGHRS and CDR2 YFSETQ.